This is a list of T cell receptor beta chains from one sample in a study of T cell responses to AZD1222 COVID-19 vaccine. Produced via immunoSEQ multiplex PCR; TCRdb's table is partial and in-frame only. Seen here are 100,000 to 150,000 clones, roughly 85% observed once, and the top ten hold 7.9%. The sample consisted of peripheral blood, taken 28 days after the second dose of the MenACWY control vaccine. The receptors derive from an adult who received the MenACWY meningococcal vaccine as a control. The conserved cysteine and the conserved F or W are not part of the CDR3 here.

>TRBV15|TRBJ2-1
ATSRDQGGYNEQF
>TRBV12-3/TRBV12-4|TRBJ1-2
ASRLYQSGYT
>TRBV2|TRBJ2-5
ASTSGGGGETQY
>TRBV28|TRBJ2-5
ASSPPFLQQETQY
>TRBV6-5|TRBJ2-2
ASARVNTGELF
>TRBV5-1|TRBJ2-1
ASSFYETSGNNEQF
>TRBV28|TRBJ1-5
ATREAWQPQH
>TRBV24-1|TRBJ2-1
ATSDLSEVFEEQF
>TRBV5-1|TRBJ2-2
ASSLEDTGELF
>TRBV19|TRBJ2-2
ASSREGGSSTGELF
>TRBV9|TRBJ2-1
ASSPFSGRAPYNEQF